A single T cell receptor (beta chain) is shown here with its context. Its binding antigen is unknown. Per-base qualities were not stored, and no clone one base away is much larger. The collaborating institutions used their own protocols to collect whole blood in K2EDTA tubes. Collaborator samples were shipped for TCRbeta analysis as frozen whole blood, isolated PBMCs, or DNA extracted from either sample type. TCRbeta CDR3 regions were amplified from genomic DNA using the immunoSEQ Assay, a bias-controlled multiplex PCR. From the authors' description of their analysis: The number of nucleated cells in each sample was estimated by amplification of reference gene primers within the assay. To quantify the absolute abundance of each unique TCRbeta CDR3 rearrangement, sequence reads were collapsed and filtered. For each sample, productive Simpson clonality was calculated by taking the square root of Simpson's diversity index across productive rearrangements. The clones in this table, taken by TCRdb from immuneACCESS, are in-frame only. Not every clone is retained; where verified, under half of the shortfall comes from an unresolved V gene, and the cause of the rest is unknown. That table gives V, J and clone size, and the DNA gave D and trimming. The sample yields 95,000 to 150,000 clones; 82% were counted once. The top ten hold 3.5% to 5.5% of the sample.

The data are from a study of blood T cell repertoires in COVID-19 (dated by TCRdb to the early 2020s). Broadly, across the study: The collaborator samples originated in the United States, Italy and Spain and spanned the acute and convalescent phases of COVID-19. The material from the prospective study consisted of cDNA or gDNA derived from T cells, B-cell-depleted T cells, or PBMCs. Subjects who had been exposed to COVID-19, were actively infected with it, or had recovered from it provided the deeply sampled blood TCRbeta repertoires that made up the dataset. The repertoires were released in a freely available public database intended as a resource for research on the immune response to SARS-CoV-2. The samples were drawn from two sources: the first 160 participants of the ongoing ImmuneRACE study, and about 1,300 subjects contributed by 6 global collaborators. A de-identified subject ID, COVID-19 status, age in years and sex were almost always included in the sample metadata. Where available, HLA class I and class II types were obtained from metadata supplied by the sample provider rather than from assay-based typing.

Summary of the overall study and its limitations: Clinical and demographic metadata were provided uncurated, with the amount varying by source and participant.

Including cysteine and phenylalanine, the CDR3 has 17 amino acids. Just CDR3 DNA is preserved here, 51 bases in frame from base 1. V loses 1 base, J loses 0 bases, and the germline ends lie 14 bases apart. Via the germline V gene, CDR1 is SGHDT and CDR2 YYEEEE. This TCR came from a woman in her seventies with acute or convalescent COVID-19. The sequencing input was peripheral blood. This receptor chain uses TRBV5-6 and TRBJ1-3; no confident D gene assignment can be made. CDR3 region: CASSLNPGRISGNTIYF. The DNA sequence is as follows: TGTGCCAGCAGCTTGAATCCAGGCCGCATCTCTGGAAACACCATATATTTT.